These 4 T cell receptor beta chains were all obtained from the same sample, sequenced in a study of Ad26.COV2.S vaccination and SARS-CoV-2 variants. Documented treatment: roughly 18 received Ad26.COV2.S at low or high dose, single or two shots; about 5 received placebo; per-sample allocation not given. The samples were gathered on day 63 after the first injection of vaccine or placebo. TCRdb's table, derived via immunoSEQ multiplex PCR, lists solely in-frame clones and lacks some. The sample has 400,000 to 450,000 clones, about 90% seen once. The sequenced sample was peripheral blood, obtained in a trial of Ad26.COV2.S vaccine versus placebo. These receptors were collected from a person between 18 and 65 years old who received the Ad26.COV2.S COVID-19 vaccine or a placebo.

V gene TRBV10-3 combines with J gene TRBJ1-5; D might be TRBD1 (5 bases). Germline CDR1 and CDR2: ENHRY and SYGVKD. The CDR3 has 13 amino acids. V lost 7 bases to trimming and J lost 6 bases, with 13 bases between them. For the CDR3, the DNA is TGTGCCATCAACCCAGGGTTGGGTCAGCCCCAGCATTTT. Translated, it gives CAINPGLGQPQHF.

V gene TRBV7-9 combines with J gene TRBJ1-4; 7 bases are a match to TRBD1. Germline values: CDR1 SEHNR, CDR2 FQNEAQ (reference sequence). Trimming removed 4 bases from V and 4 bases from J; junction bases left unmatched: 3. The CDR3 is made up of 14 amino acids. The CDR3 DNA follows: TGTGCCAGCAGCTGGGGACAGTTTAATGAAAAACTGTTTTTT. This sequence encodes CASSWGQFNEKLFF.

This clone was detected only once. V and J are TRBV7-9 and TRBJ1-6, with 7 bases fitting TRBD1. CDR1 is SEHNR, CDR2 FQNEAQ, per germline (reference sequence). The CDR3 contains 17 residues. J gave up 8 bases and V 0 bases, and 10 bases lay outside the gene matches. DNA of the CDR3: TGTGCCAGCAGCTTAGCAGAGACCGGGACAGACTATTCACCCCTCCACTTT. Translation gives CASSLAETGTDYSPLHF.

The chain uses TRBV5-1 and TRBJ2-7; 11 nucleotides match TRBD1. CDR1 and CDR2 from the germline V gene are SGHRS and YFSETQ. This CDR3 has 16 amino acids. V gave up 4 bases and J gave up 4 bases; unmatched junction bases: 10. The CDR3 DNA reads as TGCGCCAGCAGCCCCACGGGAGGACAGGGGGCGTACGAGCAGTACTTC. It encodes CASSPTGGQGAYEQYF.